This T cell receptor (beta chain) comes out of a study of blood T cell repertoires in COVID-19. Study-level information: From T cells, B-cell-depleted T cells, or PBMCs came the material, which was cDNA or gDNA.

TCRdb's table, derived via immunoSEQ multiplex PCR, lists solely in-frame clones and lacks some. The data show fewer than 300,000 clones, around four fifths seen once. Germline CDR1 and CDR2: SGHRS and YFSETQ. V dropped 3 bases and J dropped 4; count of bases not matched to a gene: 2. The CDR3 contains 15 residues. The sample comprised peripheral blood. The chain couples TRBV5-1 to TRBJ2-2; 11 bases line up with TRBD1. This receptor was taken from a man older than 75 with acute or convalescent COVID-19. The CDR3, as DNA: TGCGCCAGCAGCTCCGGGACAGGGGGCACCGGGGAGCTGTTTTTT. Protein: CASSSGTGGTGELFF.